The 8 T cell receptor beta chains presented below share a single source sample, sequenced in a study of cytomegalovirus exposure and HLA in healthy donors. PCR used 60 Vbeta primers and 13 Jbeta primers. Profiled with immunoSEQ multiplex PCR; TCRdb holds only in-frame clones, not every one. This repertoire comprises fewer than 200,000 clones; its ten largest clones make up 5.5% to 7.5%. Sequencing was done on a sample of PBMCs. The origin of the receptors is a man aged 30-40 years in good health and CMV-seronegative.

Worth noting for this clone: A read error may produce the germline difference seen at one junction end. The chain uses TRBV4-1 and TRBJ1-1; perhaps TRBD1 as D (5 bases). Germline loops: CDR1 MGHRA, CDR2 YSYEKL. This CDR3 contains 13 residues. This CDR3 reads CASSQEGWTEASF. The CDR3 DNA follows: TGCGCCAGCAGCCAGGAGGGGTGGACTGAAGCTTCCTTT.

The chain employs TRBV30 and TRBJ2-7; 10 nucleotides match TRBD1. The CDR3 contains 13 residues. V was pared by 3 bases and J by 6 bases, with 5 bases of the junction left unmatched. Germline loops: CDR1 GTSNPN, CDR2 SVGIG (reference sequence). The CDR3 DNA is TGTGCCTGGAGCGGGACAGGGGAGGGCGAGCAGTACTTC. Protein sequence: CAWSGTGEGEQYF.

The rearrangement joins TRBV27 to TRBJ1-3, with a possible D match to TRBD1 (6 bases). V lost 2 bases and J lost 2, with 10 bases in between. From germline, CDR1 is MNHEY and CDR2 SMNVEV (reference sequence). The CDR3 has 15 amino acids. The DNA of the CDR3 is TGTGCCAGCAGTTTAAGGGGGAGTGCTGGAAACACCATATATTTT. This translates into CASSLRGSAGNTIYF.

The V and J genes are TRBV7-8 and TRBJ2-1, with D hard to call. V gave up 7 bases and J gave up 8 bases, with 9 bases separating them. This CDR3 region has 11 residues. Looked up from germline, CDR1 is SGHVS and CDR2 is FQNEAQ. CDR3 sequence reads: CASNHYDEQFF. CDR3 coding DNA: TGTGCCAGCAACCACTATGATGAGCAGTTCTTC.

This sequence joins TRBV28 and TRBJ2-5; D possibly corresponds to TRBD1 (5 bases). Germline loops: CDR1 MDHEN, CDR2 SYDVKM. The ends were cut back, 7 bases at V and 5 bases at J, with 17 bases in the middle. The CDR3 has 14 residues. CDR3 DNA sequence: TGTGCCAGCATGGCAGGGTCGAGACTGGAGACCCAGTACTTC. This gives the protein CASMAGSRLETQYF.

The chain couples TRBV5-1 to TRBJ2-7; tentative D call: TRBD2 (6 bases). With 0 bases removed from V and 3 bases from J, the gap between germline ends came to 13 bases. The CDR3 sequence is 15 residues long. CDR1 and CDR2 from the germline V gene are SGHRS and YFSETQ. The CDR3 DNA reads as TGCGCCAGCAGCTTGGGTCTAGCGAATCTCTACGAGCAGTACTTC. It specifies CASSLGLANLYEQYF.

The rearrangement uses TRBV7-9 and TRBJ2-3; 7 bases align to TRBD2. The CDR3 loop spans 16 amino acids. V was pared by 1 base and J by 2 bases, with 6 bases of the junction left unmatched. Germline V gene sequence: CDR1 SEHNR, CDR2 FQNEAQ (reference sequence). The CDR3 reads CASSLVGGGDTDTQYF. DNA of the CDR3: TGTGCCAGCAGCTTAGTTGGTGGGGGGGACACAGATACGCAGTATTTT.

The chain joins TRBV29-1 to TRBJ2-2; unclear D gene. Trimming shortened V by 2 bases and J by 1 base, and 5 bases separated the two germline ends. This CDR3 has 13 residues. Germline-derived CDR1 and CDR2 are SQVTM and ANQGSEA. Here the CDR3 reads CSVELENTGELFF. CDR3 nucleotides: TGCAGCGTTGAACTAGAGAACACCGGGGAGCTGTTTTTT.